This passage covers 25 T cell receptor beta chains from one sample sequenced in a study of beta chain features in type 1 diabetes. TCRB transcripts that were expressed got sequenced, as all of the isolated RNA had been reverse transcribed. TCRdb's copy holds only in-frame clones and misses some; the assay was immunoSEQ multiplex PCR. The sample shows approximately 400,000 clones, about 14% of them seen only once. Sample: naive CD4+ T cells from blood. The receptors were gathered from a woman under 30 in good health.

The sample holds a few counts of this clone. The rearrangement links TRBV9 to TRBJ1-4; 7 bases line up with TRBD1. Germline V gives CDR1 SGDLS, CDR2 YYNGEE. This CDR3 comprises 12 residues. J was trimmed by 13 bases and V by 4 bases; bases with no gene match: 7. The CDR3, as DNA: TGTGCCAGCAGCTTACGACAGGGTGCACTGTTTTTT. Amino acids: CASSLRQGALFF.

This clone was seen a few times. Other DNA sequences of this sample code for an identical CDR3. The chain combines TRBV29-1 with TRBJ1-1; D is uncertain. Germline values: CDR1 SQVTM, CDR2 ANQGSEA. CDR3 size: 13 residues. Trimming cost V 6 bases and J 0 bases, with 11 bases left between them. The CDR3 region is CSVRGIMNTEAFF. CDR3 bases: TGCAGCGTCCGAGGTATCATGAACACTGAAGCTTTCTTT.

This clone was found once. The chain has TRBV11-2 and TRBJ2-1; no definite D call. V lost 5 bases to trimming and J lost 7 bases, with 12 bases between them. Germline assignment: CDR1 SGHAT and CDR2 FQNNGV. The CDR3 is 13 residues long. CDR3 coding DNA: TGTGCCAGCAGCCCCTCCACGGTAAATGAGCAGTTCTTC. Protein: CASSPSTVNEQFF.

The sample holds a few counts of this clone. This chain links TRBV6-6 with TRBJ2-2, with TRBD1 identical over 8 bases. CDR3 size: 15 residues. The V gene end was trimmed by 3 bases and the J gene end by 2 bases; junction bases not matched to a gene: 2. CDR1 and CDR2 (germline): MNHNY, SVGAGI (reference sequence). The CDR3 DNA is TGTGCCAGCAGTTATACAGGGGGAAACACCGGGGAGCTGTTTTTT. It codes for CASSYTGGNTGELFF.

The rearrangement uses TRBV9 and TRBJ1-3, with a weak D call TRBD1 (6 bases). Germline values: CDR1 SGDLS, CDR2 YYNGEE. V dropped 3 bases and J dropped 1 base, with 17 bases sitting between them. The length of the CDR3 is 17 residues. CDR3 amino acids: CASSERQARFSGNTIYF. CDR3 in DNA: TGTGCCAGCAGCGAGAGACAGGCCCGCTTTTCTGGAAACACCATATATTTT.

The sample holds a few counts of this clone. The sample contains more than one DNA sequence encoding this CDR3. V and J are TRBV29-1 and TRBJ1-1; 12 bases map to TRBD1. Germline-derived CDR1 and CDR2 are SQVTM and ANQGSEA. This CDR3 comprises 13 residues. The junction had 4 bases not matched to a gene; V was cut back by 6 bases and J by 5 bases. The CDR3 spells CSVGTGGGTEAFF. For the CDR3, the DNA is TGCAGCGTAGGGACAGGGGGCGGGACTGAAGCTTTCTTT.

The rearrangement joins TRBV4-1 to TRBJ2-1, with TRBD2 matching over 14 bases. V lost 3 bases to trimming and J lost 0 bases; unmatched junction nucleotides: 4. The CDR3 totals 18 residues. CDR1 and CDR2 from the germline V gene are MGHRA and YSYEKL. The CDR3 here is CASSHTGTSGSSYNEQFF. CDR3 bases: TGCGCCAGCAGCCACACCGGGACTAGCGGGAGCTCCTACAATGAGCAGTTCTTC.

The V call is TRBV27, the J call TRBJ2-7; no firm D call. The CDR3 consists of 13 residues. Germline V gene sequence: CDR1 MNHEY, CDR2 SMNVEV (reference sequence). V was pared by 3 bases and J by 5 bases, with 11 bases between. The DNA for the CDR3 is TGTGCCAGCAGTTTCCAGGCCCGCCACGAGCAGTACTTC. Translated, it gives CASSFQARHEQYF.

This clone was seen a handful of times. The chain is built from TRBV4-1 and TRBJ2-2; TRBD2 matches at 9 bases. The CDR3 is made up of 17 amino acids. Germline CDR1 is MGHRA and CDR2 is YSYEKL. Unmatched junction bases numbered 11, after V lost 6 bases and J lost 3 bases. The CDR3 protein is CASSAGELAGYTGELFF. As DNA, the CDR3 is TGCGCCAGCAGTGCGGGGGAGCTAGCGGGATACACCGGGGAGCTGTTTTTT.

On this clone itself: This specimen includes other DNA sequences encoding the same CDR3. The genes are TRBV28 and TRBJ2-2; D gene uncertain. This CDR3 is built from 12 residues. Trimming stripped 9 bases from V and 1 base from J, with 6 bases between. The V gene's germline CDR1 is MDHEN and CDR2 SYDVKM. CDR3 DNA: TGTGCCAGTACAGTGAACACCGGGGAGCTGTTTTTT. Translation gives CASTVNTGELFF.

The table lists this clone with a few counts. The chain links TRBV9 to TRBJ2-5, with D possibly matching TRBD1 (6 bases). The CDR3 has 15 residues. Trimming took 0 bases from V and 5 from J, leaving 14 bases between them. Germline V gene lookup returns CDR1 SGDLS and CDR2 YYNGEE. DNA for the CDR3: TGTGCCAGCAGCGTAGAAGGCAGGGGCGGGGAGACCCAGTACTTC. Translated: CASSVEGRGGETQYF.

The rearrangement uses TRBV5-4 and TRBJ2-7; 7 bases fit TRBD1. Germline assignment: CDR1 SGHNT and CDR2 YYREEE (reference sequence). There are 14 residues in the CDR3. Germline trimming cut 5 bases from V and 3 bases from J; bases unmatched to any gene: 8. The CDR3 bases are TGTGCCAGCAGTAGCCCGGGACAGAGCTACGAGCAGTACTTC. It translates to CASSSPGQSYEQYF.

This clone was seen more than once but under ten times. V gene TRBV30 combines with J gene TRBJ1-5, with D unclear. The CDR3 length is 13 residues. Between the trimmed V and J ends, which lost 5 bases and 4 bases, there was a span of 12 bases. Per the germline V gene, CDR1 is GTSNPN and CDR2 is SVGIG (reference sequence). CDR3 in DNA: TGTGCCTGGTCCGGGAATACAAATCAGCCCCAGCATTTT. Translation: CAWSGNTNQPQHF.

V is TRBV29-1 and J is TRBJ1-1; 9 bases agree with TRBD1. The CDR3 contains 15 residues. Germline V gene sequence: CDR1 SQVTM, CDR2 ANQGSEA. After removal of 5 bases from V and 6 bases from J, the junction contained 13 bases not matched to a gene. Written as DNA, the CDR3 is TGCAGCGTTCGTCGGACAGGGGATCTTGGCGCTGAAGCTTTCTTT. Translation gives CSVRRTGDLGAEAFF.

The chain couples TRBV30 to TRBJ2-3; 7 bases agree with TRBD2. The CDR3 is made up of 14 amino acids. Trimming cost V 0 bases and J 5 bases; bases outside gene matches: 5. CDR1 GTSNPN and CDR2 SVGIG come from the germline V gene (reference sequence). The CDR3, as DNA: TGTGCCTGGAGTGTAGGCGGGAGTGGAGATACGCAGTATTTT. This sequence encodes CAWSVGGSGDTQYF.

As for this clone: The same CDR3 arises from other DNA sequences in this sample as well. The V call is TRBV28, the J call TRBJ2-1; the match to TRBD2 covers 8 bases. From germline, CDR1 is MDHEN and CDR2 SYDVKM. The CDR3 has 15 residues. The junction had 4 bases not matched to a gene; V was cut back by 6 bases and J by 0 bases. The CDR3 is CASSLAGSSYNEQFF. The CDR3 nucleotides read TGTGCCAGCAGCTTAGCGGGAAGCTCCTACAATGAGCAGTTCTTC.

V usage is TRBV30 and J usage is TRBJ2-3; D may be TRBD2 (5 bases). Germline CDR1 and CDR2: GTSNPN and SVGIG (reference sequence). The CDR3 is 15 residues long. Trimming took off 0 bases at V and 6 bases at J, with 16 bases between the two ends. DNA of the CDR3: TGTGCCTGGAGTGTAAATGGACTCCATGGGGATACGCAGTATTTT. Translation gives CAWSVNGLHGDTQYF.

There are a few counts of this clone. The chain has TRBV27 and TRBJ2-1, with TRBD2 identical over 9 bases. CDR1 is MNHEY and CDR2 is SMNVEV in the germline V gene (reference sequence). The V and J ends lost 3 bases and 4 bases, in that order; junction bases with no gene match: 4. The CDR3 contains 15 residues. CDR3 sequence reads: CASSLTSGDYNEQFF. The CDR3 nucleotides are TGTGCCAGCAGTTTGACTAGCGGAGATTACAATGAGCAGTTCTTC.

The V gene is TRBV29-1, the J gene TRBJ2-7, with 9 bases aligning to TRBD1. The CDR3 runs 14 residues. Trimming at V came to 3 bases and at J to 1 base, leaving 4 bases not matched to a gene. From germline, CDR1 is SQVTM and CDR2 ANQGSEA. The CDR3 sequence is CSVDGTGSSYEQYF. The CDR3 coding sequence is TGCAGCGTTGACGGGACAGGGAGTTCCTACGAGCAGTACTTC.

The V call is TRBV5-1, the J call TRBJ2-1, with 7 positions matching TRBD1. Germline values: CDR1 SGHRS, CDR2 YFSETQ. The CDR3 is 14 residues long. After removal of 0 bases from V and 7 bases from J, the junction contained 4 bases not matched to a gene. This CDR3 is CASSLERGQNEQFF. The CDR3 coding sequence is TGCGCCAGCAGCTTGGAAAGGGGACAGAATGAGCAGTTCTTC.

V usage is TRBV6-5 and J usage is TRBJ2-7, with 10 bases that match TRBD2. Germline-derived CDR1 and CDR2 are MNHEY and SVGAGI. With 6 bases clipped from V and 6 bases from J, the junction kept 5 bases outside the gene matches. The CDR3 sequence is 13 residues long. As DNA, the CDR3 is TGTGCCAGCAGGGCCCTAGCGGGAGCCGAGCAGTACTTC. This translates into CASRALAGAEQYF.

This clone was detected a few times. V gene TRBV29-1 combines with J gene TRBJ1-2; TRBD1 aligns across 7 bases. The junction had 20 bases not matched to a gene; V was cut back by 8 bases and J by 2 bases. Germline CDR1 and CDR2: SQVTM and ANQGSEA. The CDR3 sequence is 17 residues long. CDR3 bases: TGCAGCCTCCCCCGGTACAGGGGACGACCCCCCAACTATGGCTACACCTTC. Residues: CSLPRYRGRPPNYGYTF.

This clone occurred a few times. The chain employs TRBV7-9 and TRBJ2-5, with 8 positions matching TRBD2. This CDR3 has 16 amino acids. CDR1 and CDR2 (germline): SEHNR, FQNEAQ (reference sequence). V gave up 6 bases and J gave up 0 bases; unmatched junction bases: 9. In DNA form, the CDR3 reads TGTGCCAGCAGAACCACTAGCGGAGCTTACCAAGAGACCCAGTACTTC. It is translated as CASRTTSGAYQETQYF.

V gene TRBV10-3 combines with J gene TRBJ2-3, with D possibly TRBD2 on 6 matching bases. The germline gives CDR1 ENHRY, CDR2 SYGVKD. The CDR3 is 13 amino acids. Trimming shortened V by 9 bases and J by 5 bases, and 15 bases separated the two germline ends. CDR3 loop: CAIAGREKDTQYF. The CDR3 nucleotides are TGTGCCATAGCGGGCAGGGAAAAAGATACGCAGTATTTT.

This chain uses TRBV9 with TRBJ2-1; TRBD2 aligns across 7 bases. The ends lost 4 bases at V and 6 bases at J; junction bases unmatched: 10. The CDR3 has 15 amino acids. Germline CDR1 reads SGDLS; CDR2 reads YYNGEE. As DNA, the CDR3 is TGTGCCAGCAGCCTCAGCGGGAACACTCGCAATGAGCAGTTCTTC. This translates into CASSLSGNTRNEQFF.